This TCR beta chain is from a study of shared clonotypes between healthy human individuals. In its sample, this clone was seen a few times. V was clipped by 0 bases and J by 1 base, with 15 bases between them. This CDR3 has 17 residues. CDR1 is MGHRA, CDR2 YSYEKL, per germline. Original data processing: Filtering differed for immunoSEQ, which gave only junction sequences without quality scores. The table came from immunoSEQ multiplex PCR; TCRdb's copy has only in-frame clones and leaves some out. V and J calls and clone size are given by that table; D and trimming were obtained from the DNA. In the table there are roughly 500,000 clones, roughly 77% of which are singletons.

The genes are TRBV4-1 and TRBJ1-1, with D hard to call. The sequence was obtained from a woman in her thirties or forties in good health. Some clones in this sample may be carry-over from other donors' samples. Sequencing was done on a sample of PBMCs. This chain's CDR3 is CASSQEASWASNTEAFF. CDR3 DNA: TGCGCCAGCAGCCAAGAAGCTAGCTGGGCATCGAACACTGAAGCTTTCTTT.